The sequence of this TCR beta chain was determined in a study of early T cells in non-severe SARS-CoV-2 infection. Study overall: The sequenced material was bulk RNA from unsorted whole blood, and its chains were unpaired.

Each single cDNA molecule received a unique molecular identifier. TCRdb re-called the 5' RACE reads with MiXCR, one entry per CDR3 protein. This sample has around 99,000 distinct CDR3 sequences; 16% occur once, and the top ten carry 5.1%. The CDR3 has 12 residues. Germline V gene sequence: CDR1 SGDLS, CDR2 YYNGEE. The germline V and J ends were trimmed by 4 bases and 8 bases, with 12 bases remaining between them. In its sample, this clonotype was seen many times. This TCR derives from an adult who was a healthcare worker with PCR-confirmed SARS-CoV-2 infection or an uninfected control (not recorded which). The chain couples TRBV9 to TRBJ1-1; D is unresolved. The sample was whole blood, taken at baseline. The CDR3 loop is CASSPAVGEAFF. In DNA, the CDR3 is TGTGCCAGCAGCCCGGCAGTCGGGGAAGCTTTCTTT.